The 30 T cell receptor beta chains below come from one sample, sequenced in a study of T cell changes during pregnancy in multiple sclerosis. Produced via immunoSEQ multiplex PCR; TCRdb's table is partial and in-frame only. The sample includes about 44,000 clones, roughly 96% of them seen just once. This material consisted of peripheral blood, taken in the second trimester of pregnancy. These receptor sequences come from a female donor with multiple sclerosis, enrolled in a pregnancy study.

The CDR3 region has the DNA TGTGCCAGCAGCCCCGGGACCTACAATGAGCAGTTCTTC. It translates to CASSPGTYNEQFF. The rearrangement links TRBV6-4 to TRBJ2-1; TRBD2 might be the D (5 bases). The V end was cut by 6 bases, the J end by 2 bases, with 8 bases between. Germline values: CDR1 MRHNA, CDR2 SNTAGT. The CDR3 length is 13 residues.

This clone was observed a single time. This rearrangement joins TRBV19 to TRBJ1-1, with D uncertain. Trimming pared 5 bases from V and 7 bases from J, leaving 5 bases between. This CDR3 is 10 amino acids long. The germline gives CDR1 LNHDA, CDR2 SQIVND (reference sequence). In DNA, the CDR3 is TGTGCCAGTAGTGCCGGTGAAGCTTTCTTT. Encoded protein: CASSAGEAFF.

V and J are TRBV18 and TRBJ1-2; a weak D match, TRBD1 (5 bases). Germline V gene sequence: CDR1 KGHSH, CDR2 LQKENI. Deletions cut 3 bases from V and 2 bases from J, with 7 bases between. This CDR3 spans 13 amino acids. Here the CDR3 DNA reads TGTGCCAGCTCACCGGACACGAACTATGGCTACACCTTC. Residues: CASSPDTNYGYTF. Variable domain in full (rest from reference TRBV18 and TRBJ1-2): NAGVMQNPRHLVRRRGQEARLRCSPMKGHSHVYWYRQLPEEGLKFMVYLQKENIIDESGMPKERFSAEFPKEGPSILRIQQVVRGDSAAYFCASSPDTNYGYTFGSGTRLTVV.

The chain uses TRBV14 and TRBJ1-2, with no clear D. The V gene's germline CDR1 is SGHDN and CDR2 FVKESK. The CDR3 sequence is 15 residues long. The V end was cut by 1 base, the J end by 0 bases, with 9 bases between. CDR3 nucleotides: TGTGCCAGCAGCCAAGTAACAGCCCCTAACTATGGCTACACCTTC. It translates to CASSQVTAPNYGYTF. The whole variable domain, remainder taken from reference TRBV14 and TRBJ1-2, is EAGVTQFPSHSVIEKGQTVTLRCDPISGHDNLYWYRRVMGKEIKFLLHFVKESKQDESGMPNNRFLAERTGGTYSTLKVQPAELEDSGVYFCASSQVTAPNYGYTFGSGTRLTVV.

The chain combines TRBV7-9 with TRBJ1-2, with 7 nucleotides matching TRBD1. CDR3 size: 15 residues. V was clipped by 4 bases and J by 8 bases; unmatched bases: 13. Germline assignment: CDR1 SEHNR and CDR2 FQNEAQ (reference sequence). In DNA, the CDR3 is TGTGCCAGCAGCTACTCGGGGCAGGGGGGTAAAGGCTACACCTTC. Translating it yields CASSYSGQGGKGYTF.

CDR3 bases: TGTGCCAGCAGTTTAAAGCCCTCGGGGACTGAAGCTTTCTTT. This encodes CASSLKPSGTEAFF. This rearrangement joins TRBV27 to TRBJ1-1; D remains ambiguous. In germline, CDR1 is MNHEY, CDR2 SMNVEV (reference sequence). The V end lost 2 bases, the J end lost 5 bases, and 12 bases lay between the germline ends. The CDR3 is 14 residues long.

The chain carries TRBV11-2 and TRBJ2-7; TRBD1 aligns across 7 bases. The V segment lost 5 bases and the J segment 4 bases; nucleotides outside the gene matches: 5. The CDR3 has 13 residues. CDR1 and CDR2 (germline): SGHAT, FQNNGV. The CDR3 bases are TGTGCCAGCAGCACCGGGACAGATTACGAGCAGTACTTC. It specifies CASSTGTDYEQYF.

The chain uses TRBV28 and TRBJ1-1; D is possibly TRBD1 (5 bases). The CDR3 has 12 amino acids. With 7 bases removed from V and 4 bases from J, the gap between germline ends came to 10 bases. In germline, CDR1 is MDHEN, CDR2 SYDVKM. The CDR3 DNA reads TGTGCCAGCATAACCGGGGGCACTGAAGCTTTCTTT. This encodes CASITGGTEAFF.

This chain uses TRBV5-6 with TRBJ1-3; no reliable D call. Germline V gene sequence: CDR1 SGHDT, CDR2 YYEEEE. The V gene lost 4 bases and the J gene lost 4 bases, with 15 bases spanning the gap. The CDR3 runs to 15 residues. Here the CDR3 DNA reads TGTGCCAGCAGCGTTCCCGGGGTGGTCGGAAACACCATATATTTT. Translated: CASSVPGVVGNTIYF. The whole variable domain, filled in from reference TRBV5-6 and TRBJ1-3, reads DAGVTQSPTHLIKTRGQQVTLRCSPKSGHDTVSWYQQALGQGPQFIFQYYEEEERQRGNFPDRFSGHQFPNYSSELNVNALLLGDSALYLCASSVPGVVGNTIYFGEGSWLTVV.

The chain joins TRBV7-9 to TRBJ2-7; no clear D gene. This CDR3 has 11 amino acids. V lost 5 bases to trimming and J lost 4 bases, with 6 bases between them. Per germline, CDR1 SEHNR and CDR2 FQNEAQ (reference sequence). The CDR3 reads CASSPSYEQYF. The CDR3 bases are TGTGCCAGCAGCCCCTCGTACGAGCAGTACTTC. Full variable domain (remainder filled in from reference TRBV7-9 and TRBJ2-7): DTGVSQNPRHKITKRGQNVTFRCDPISEHNRLYWYRQTLGQGPEFLTYFQNEAQLEKSRLLSDRFSAERPKGSFSTLEIQRTEQGDSAMYLCASSPSYEQYFGPGTRLTVT.

The J gene is TRBJ1-5, the V gene TRBV5-4; 7 bases line up with TRBD1. The CDR3 consists of 14 residues. Losses at the gene ends were 2 bases for V and 6 bases for J; bases not matched to a gene: 5. Germline CDR1 and CDR2: SGHNT and YYREEE (reference sequence). The CDR3 coding sequence is TGTGCCAGCAGCTTACAGGGGCCTGGTCAGCCCCAGCATTTT. Translated: CASSLQGPGQPQHF.

This rearrangement joins TRBV27 to TRBJ2-7, with 9 bases matching TRBD2. The V segment lost 5 bases and the J segment 7 bases; nucleotides outside the gene matches: 6. This CDR3 is built from 13 residues. In germline, CDR1 is MNHEY, CDR2 SMNVEV (reference sequence). The chain's CDR3 is CASSSAGGGEQYF. CDR3 nucleotide sequence: TGTGCCAGCAGTAGTGCGGGAGGGGGAGAGCAGTACTTC.

This chain joins TRBV7-2 and TRBJ2-1, with a tentative D call TRBD2 (5 bases). Germline V gene data show CDR1 as SGHTA and CDR2 as FQGNSA. The V and J ends lost 5 bases and 1 base respectively, with 12 bases between them. The CDR3 contains 15 residues. CDR3 sequence reads: CASSPGGLSYNEQFF. The CDR3 region has the DNA TGTGCCAGCAGCCCCGGCGGACTTTCCTACAATGAGCAGTTCTTC.

This chain links TRBV19 with TRBJ2-2, with D maybe TRBD2 (5 bases). The germline gives CDR1 LNHDA, CDR2 SQIVND (reference sequence). This CDR3 is 16 amino acids long. The V end lost 5 bases, the J end lost 7 bases, and 20 bases lay between the germline ends. The CDR3 loop reads CASSFPPGGENGELFF. The DNA for the CDR3 is TGTGCCAGTAGTTTCCCCCCGGGTGGGGAGAACGGGGAGCTGTTTTTT. The entire variable domain, with the rest obtained from reference TRBV19 and TRBJ2-2, is as follows: DGGITQSPKYLFRKEGQNVTLSCEQNLNHDAMYWYRQDPGQGLRLIYYSQIVNDFQKGDIAEGYSVSREKKESFPLTVTSAQKNPTAFYLCASSFPPGGENGELFFGEGSRLTVL.

With respect to this clone: This sample also contains other DNA sequences that code for the same CDR3. The rearrangement joins TRBV13 to TRBJ2-3; no clear D. The CDR3 covers 13 residues. Germline CDR1 and CDR2: PRHDT and FYEKMQ (reference sequence). Between the trimmed V and J ends, which lost 5 bases and 6 bases, there was a span of 12 bases. CDR3: CASSLRSVDTQYF. The CDR3 region has the DNA TGTGCCAGCAGCCTGAGATCCGTGGATACGCAGTATTTT.

This rearrangement joins TRBV7-8 to TRBJ1-1, with a possible D match to TRBD1 (5 bases). This CDR3 has 12 residues. Germline CDR1 and CDR2: SGHVS and FQNEAQ. Between the trimmed V and J ends, which lost 4 bases and 4 bases, there was a span of 7 bases. The CDR3 nucleotides read TGTGCCAGCAGCTCGCAGGGCACTGAAGCTTTCTTT. It codes for CASSSQGTEAFF.

The J gene is TRBJ2-2, the V gene TRBV27; TRBD1 is a possible D gene (5 bases). V was trimmed by 5 bases and J by 0 bases, leaving 13 bases between them. The length of the CDR3 is 16 residues. Germline values: CDR1 MNHEY, CDR2 SMNVEV (reference sequence). Here the CDR3 DNA reads TGTGCCAGCAGTCCGTGGACAAATGCGAACACCGGGGAGCTGTTTTTT. Its translation is CASSPWTNANTGELFF.

The chain couples TRBV7-9 to TRBJ1-1; the D gene is possibly TRBD1 (5 bases). In germline, CDR1 is SEHNR, CDR2 FQNEAQ (reference sequence). V was pared by 4 bases and J by 3 bases, with 18 bases between. The CDR3 has 16 residues. The CDR3 is CASSWTRTMGHTEAFF. In DNA, the CDR3 is TGTGCCAGCAGCTGGACAAGGACAATGGGGCACACTGAAGCTTTCTTT.

This clone was seen a single time. This chain links TRBV7-9 with TRBJ2-7, with TRBD2 matching over 12 bases. This CDR3 has 16 amino acids. The germline V gene has CDR1 SEHNR and CDR2 FQNEAQ (reference sequence). V lost 4 bases and J lost 4; bases outside the gene matches: 8. CDR3 residues: CASSSTSGSSRYEQYF. The CDR3 bases are TGTGCCAGCAGCTCGACTAGCGGGAGTAGTCGGTACGAGCAGTACTTC.

CDR3 in amino acids: CASGPPGQNSPLHF. The CDR3 DNA is TGTGCTAGTGGGCCCCCTGGCCAAAATTCACCCCTCCACTTT. This chain links TRBV12-5 with TRBJ1-6; D not resolved. This CDR3 is 14 amino acids long. Between the trimmed V and J ends, which lost 6 bases and 7 bases, there was a span of 13 bases. Germline CDR1 LGHNT, CDR2 FRNRAP.

V usage is TRBV11-3 and J usage is TRBJ2-7; maybe TRBD2 (8 bases). With 4 bases removed from V and 2 bases from J, the gap between germline ends came to 12 bases. The CDR3 covers 14 residues. Per germline, CDR1 SGHNT and CDR2 YENEEA. In DNA, the CDR3 is TGTGCCAGCAGCTCGGGAGGGGGCACCTACGAGCAGTACTTC. Translation: CASSSGGGTYEQYF.

V usage is TRBV2 and J usage is TRBJ1-2; 12 bases match TRBD1. This CDR3 is 15 amino acids long. With V trimmed by 4 bases and J by 6 bases, 6 bases remained unmatched. Per the germline V gene, CDR1 is SNHLY and CDR2 is FYNNEI. This chain's CDR3 is CASSVPGQGANGYTF. The DNA of the CDR3 is TGTGCCAGCAGTGTCCCGGGACAGGGGGCAAATGGCTACACCTTC. The full variable domain, with the rest looked up from reference TRBV2 and TRBJ1-2, is EPEVTQTPSHQVTQMGQEVILRCVPISNHLYFYWYRQILGQKVEFLVSFYNNEISEKSEIFDDQFSVERPDGSNFTLKIRSTKLEDSAMYFCASSVPGQGANGYTFGSGTRLTVV.

In nucleotides, the CDR3 is TGCGCCAGCAGCCAAGGGCTAGCGGTAGACAATGAGCAGTTCTTC. Its protein is CASSQGLAVDNEQFF. The rearrangement joins TRBV4-1 to TRBJ2-1, with 7 bases lining up with TRBD2. The CDR3 sequence is 15 residues long. CDR1 is MGHRA, CDR2 YSYEKL, per germline. V was pared by 1 base and J by 5 bases, with 5 bases of the junction left unmatched.

The chain joins TRBV11-2 to TRBJ2-7, with TRBD2 as a possible D gene (7 bases). This CDR3 has 15 amino acids. The germline gives CDR1 SGHAT, CDR2 FQNNGV. Trimming shortened V by 0 bases and J by 2 bases, and 11 bases separated the two germline ends. The CDR3 is CASSLDRGAAYEQYF. CDR3 DNA sequence: TGTGCCAGCAGCTTAGATCGGGGGGCAGCCTACGAGCAGTACTTC.

The chain employs TRBV29-1 and TRBJ1-2; 10 bases are a match to TRBD1. The CDR3 loop spans 13 amino acids. The V segment lost 8 bases and the J segment 4 bases; nucleotides outside the gene matches: 7. The germline V gene encodes CDR1 SQVTM and CDR2 ANQGSEA. In nucleotides, the CDR3 is TGCAGCACCGAAGGGACAGGGGTCTATGGCTACACCTTC. Protein sequence: CSTEGTGVYGYTF.

The rearrangement links TRBV2 to TRBJ2-7; TRBD2 might be the D (5 bases). The CDR3 runs to 13 residues. Germline values: CDR1 SNHLY, CDR2 FYNNEI. V was cut by 2 bases and J by 6 bases, with 11 bases left in between. This chain's CDR3 is CASSELAHFEQYF. CDR3 sequence (DNA): TGTGCCAGCAGTGAACTAGCACACTTCGAGCAGTACTTC.

CDR3 in amino acids: CASSLDPLGSTEAFF. CDR3 nucleotides: TGTGCCAGCAGCTTAGACCCCCTCGGGAGCACTGAAGCTTTCTTT. The V gene is TRBV7-3, the J gene TRBJ1-1, with no clear D. CDR3 length: 15 amino acids. Germline CDR1 SGHTA, CDR2 FQGTGA. Trimming left V 2 bases short and J 4 bases short, with 14 bases between.

The V gene is TRBV5-4, the J gene TRBJ1-1, with TRBD1 matching 7 bases. Trimming at V came to 4 bases and at J to 1 base, leaving 7 bases not matched to a gene. CDR3 length: 15 residues. Per germline, CDR1 SGHNT and CDR2 YYREEE (reference sequence). The CDR3 reads CASSLQTGPNTEAFF. CDR3 DNA sequence: TGTGCCAGCAGCCTTCAGACAGGGCCGAACACTGAAGCTTTCTTT.

This clone has just one count. This chain joins TRBV19 and TRBJ2-1; 8 positions match TRBD1. The CDR3 sequence is 16 residues long. Germline V gene lookup returns CDR1 LNHDA and CDR2 SQIVND (reference sequence). Unmatched junction bases numbered 7, after V lost 4 bases and J lost 2 bases. CDR3 nucleotide sequence: TGTGCCAGTAGTACACAAGACAGGGGCGCCTACAATGAGCAGTTCTTC. Protein product: CASSTQDRGAYNEQFF.

This clone showed up just once. CDR3 nucleotides: TGTGCCAGCATAGAGACAGGGTGGAACACCGGGGAGCTGTTTTTT. It specifies CASIETGWNTGELFF. The chain combines TRBV19 with TRBJ2-2, with 7 nucleotides matching TRBD1. The junction had 8 bases not matched to a gene; V was cut back by 9 bases and J by 1 base. The V gene's germline CDR1 is LNHDA and CDR2 SQIVND (reference sequence). The CDR3 is 15 residues long.